The following is a TCR beta chain sequence with its context. Its cognate antigen is unknown. The CDR3 has 17 residues. Germline V gene data show CDR1 as SGHRS and CDR2 as YFSETQ. The sample belongs to a study of CXCR3-negative and CXCR3-positive naive CD8 T cells. Study conclusions and caveats: CXCR3-positive naive cells had TRB CDR3s that were more hydrophobic than CXCR3-negative naive cells had.

The TRB libraries of cDNA were built by UMI-labeled 5' RACE. TCRdb derives one entry per CDR3 protein from the 5' RACE reads, leaving out DNA. This listing includes more than 70,000 distinct CDR3 sequences. The TCR comes from a human donor in good health. Some clones in this sample may be carry-over from other donors' samples. The sample consisted of naive CXCR3+ CD8+ T cells from blood. Indicated subset: CD45RO-CCR7+CD27+CD95- naive CD8+ T cells expressing CXCR3 (TNR3+). The chain combines TRBV5-1 with TRBJ2-7; TCRdb lists TRBD1, though no DNA is available to test this call. The CDR3 is CASSFGQRQGSLYEQYF.